Presented here are 28 T cell receptor beta chains from one specimen sequenced in a study of cytomegalovirus exposure and HLA in healthy donors. Researchers ran the PCR with 60 Vbeta and 13 Jbeta primers. Method: immunoSEQ multiplex PCR; TCRdb's copy keeps in-frame clones and lacks some. The sample lists around 200,000 clones, around 86% occurring once. Sequenced: PBMCs. These receptors came from a young woman in good health and CMV-seronegative.

J is TRBJ1-1 and V is TRBV19; 12 positions match TRBD1. Germline-derived CDR1 and CDR2 are LNHDA and SQIVND (reference sequence). The CDR3 runs 14 residues. V trimming: 6 bases; J trimming: 4 bases; junction bases outside the gene matches: 3. For the CDR3, the DNA is TGTGCCAGTAGGGGACAGGGGGCTCGCACTGAAGCTTTCTTT. Its protein product is CASRGQGARTEAFF.

The chain joins TRBV7-6 to TRBJ1-4; D gene uncertain. From germline, CDR1 is SGHVS and CDR2 FNYEAQ. CDR3 length: 15 residues. V gave up 1 base and J gave up 1 base, with 7 bases separating them. CDR3 loop: CASSLGVLTNEKLFF. DNA for the CDR3: TGTGCCAGCAGCTTAGGTGTCTTAACTAATGAAAAACTGTTTTTT.

V usage is TRBV6-1 and J usage is TRBJ1-1, with a possible D match to TRBD1 (6 bases). Trimming cost V 3 bases and J 1 base, with 9 bases left between them. The CDR3 runs to 14 residues. Per germline, CDR1 MNHNS and CDR2 SASEGT. Written as DNA, the CDR3 is TGTGCCAGCAGTGAGGACAGATCGAACACTGAAGCTTTCTTT. It specifies CASSEDRSNTEAFF.

The V gene is TRBV11-2, the J gene TRBJ1-1; 8 nucleotides line up with TRBD1. The CDR3 totals 16 residues. Germline loops: CDR1 SGHAT, CDR2 FQNNGV. Trimming at V came to 5 bases and at J to 3 bases, leaving 11 bases not matched to a gene. CDR3 protein: CASSNILTGGDTEAFF. CDR3 nucleotides: TGTGCCAGCAGCAATATACTAACAGGGGGGGACACTGAAGCTTTCTTT.

This chain connects TRBV6-1 to TRBJ2-5, with TRBD1 identical over 7 bases. With 6 bases clipped from V and 2 bases from J, the junction kept 3 bases outside the gene matches. The CDR3 is 13 residues long. Germline loops: CDR1 MNHNS, CDR2 SASEGT. The CDR3 spells CASRPGQQETQYF. The DNA of the CDR3 is TGTGCCAGCAGACCGGGACAGCAAGAGACCCAGTACTTC.

The genes are TRBV4-1 and TRBJ1-2, with 7 bases fitting TRBD1. Germline lookup yields CDR1 MGHRA and CDR2 YSYEKL. This CDR3 spans 16 amino acids. Trimming took 1 base from V and 8 from J; bases not matched to a gene: 13. The CDR3 loop is CASSQGLGQSERGYTF. DNA for the CDR3: TGCGCCAGCAGCCAAGGGTTGGGACAGTCCGAGAGAGGCTACACCTTC.

This chain joins TRBV27 and TRBJ1-2; no clear D. This CDR3 is built from 13 residues. The germline gives CDR1 MNHEY, CDR2 SMNVEV (reference sequence). The V gene lost 3 bases and the J gene lost 6 bases, with 11 bases spanning the gap. CDR3 residues: CASSLGSLDGYTF. The CDR3 DNA reads TGTGCCAGCAGTTTGGGGAGTTTGGATGGCTACACCTTC.

V is TRBV18 and J is TRBJ2-1, with 8 bases matching TRBD1. CDR1 is KGHSH and CDR2 is LQKENI in the germline V gene. After removal of 4 bases from V and 1 base from J, the junction contained 3 bases not matched to a gene. The CDR3 spans 15 residues. CDR3 DNA: TGTGCCAGCTCACGACAGGGGCCATCCTACAATGAGCAGTTCTTC. Protein: CASSRQGPSYNEQFF.

This clone was seen once. J is TRBJ2-5 and V is TRBV21-1; the table's D call, TRBD2, has no DNA check behind it. TRBV21-1 is assigned pseudogene status. This CDR3 region has 13 residues. The CDR3 region is CASSKEDPGAQYF. The CDR3 DNA reads TGTGCCAGCAGCAAAGAGGACCCGGGGGCCCAGTACTTC.

The chain combines TRBV6-4 with TRBJ1-2, with D hard to call. This CDR3 has 16 residues. The germline V gene encodes CDR1 MRHNA and CDR2 SNTAGT. Trimming pared 2 bases from V and 5 bases from J, leaving 18 bases between. CDR3 nucleotides: TGTGCCAGCAGTGACCTATATTCCCCGGGAGGTTATGGCTACACCTTC. It translates to CASSDLYSPGGYGYTF.

V gene TRBV10-3 combines with J gene TRBJ2-7; 7 bases agree with TRBD2. The germline V gene encodes CDR1 ENHRY and CDR2 SYGVKD. With V trimmed by 0 bases and J by 6 bases, 5 bases remained unmatched. The CDR3 covers 14 residues. The CDR3 is CAISESSGNIEQYF. The CDR3 DNA follows: TGTGCCATCAGTGAGTCGAGCGGGAATATCGAGCAGTACTTC.

V gene TRBV29-1 combines with J gene TRBJ2-3; 10 nucleotides align to TRBD2. The CDR3 is made up of 15 amino acids. Germline CDR1 and CDR2: SQVTM and ANQGSEA. V shed 2 bases and J 1 base; nucleotides not matched to a gene: 3. CDR3: CSVESGTSGTDTQYF. The DNA for the CDR3 is TGCAGCGTTGAATCAGGGACTAGCGGCACAGATACGCAGTATTTT.

This clone was observed a few times. The chain combines TRBV4-1 with TRBJ2-7; 10 bases line up with TRBD2. The CDR3 runs to 14 residues. Per the germline V gene, CDR1 is MGHRA and CDR2 is YSYEKL. V trimming: 4 bases; J trimming: 6 bases; junction bases outside the gene matches: 6. This CDR3 reads CASSPGLAKVEQYF. The CDR3 coding sequence is TGCGCCAGCAGCCCGGGACTAGCGAAAGTCGAGCAGTACTTC.

This sequence joins TRBV5-6 and TRBJ2-4; 7 bases are a match to TRBD1. Trimming removed 3 bases from V and 0 bases from J; junction bases left unmatched: 3. In germline, CDR1 is SGHDT, CDR2 YYEEEE. CDR3 length: 15 residues. CDR3 amino acids: CASSSTGRAKNIQYF. The DNA of the CDR3 is TGTGCCAGCAGCTCGACAGGGAGAGCCAAAAACATTCAGTACTTC.

The chain combines TRBV25-1 with TRBJ2-7; weak D call: TRBD1 (6 bases). The germline V gene encodes CDR1 MGHDK and CDR2 SYGVNS. This CDR3 has 13 residues. V lost 6 bases and J 3 bases, leaving 12 bases between the germline ends. The CDR3: CASRAQGLYEQYF. DNA for the CDR3: TGTGCCAGCAGGGCGCAGGGGCTCTACGAGCAGTACTTC.

The chain combines TRBV28 with TRBJ1-1; D is undetermined. V lost 3 bases, J lost 6 bases, and 5 bases lay in between. The CDR3 covers 11 residues. Per the germline V gene, CDR1 is MDHEN and CDR2 is SYDVKM. The CDR3 nucleotides are TGTGCCAGCAGTTTGGGCCCTGAAGCTTTCTTT. It yields the protein CASSLGPEAFF. Complete variable domain (other parts from reference TRBV28 and TRBJ1-1): DVKVTQSSRYLVKRTGEKVFLECVQDMDHENMFWYRQDPGLGLRLIYFSYDVKMKEKGDIPEGYSVSREKKERFSLILESASTNQTSMYLCASSLGPEAFFGQGTRLTVV.

This chain links TRBV7-3 with TRBJ2-1; 8 nucleotides match TRBD2. Germline loops: CDR1 SGHTA, CDR2 FQGTGA. The CDR3 loop spans 15 amino acids. Trimming at V came to 2 bases and at J to 7 bases, leaving 7 bases not matched to a gene. The CDR3 DNA reads as TGTGCCAGCAGCTTACGGGGGGGCGAGCCAAATGAGCAGTTCTTC. Amino acid sequence: CASSLRGGEPNEQFF.

This chain links TRBV5-8 with TRBJ1-5, with D unresolved. The V and J ends lost 2 bases and 4 bases respectively, with 7 bases between them. The CDR3 has 13 amino acids. Germline V gene lookup returns CDR1 SGHTS and CDR2 YDEGEE. The CDR3 coding sequence is TGTGCCAGCAGCTTTGAGATAAATCAGCCCCAGCATTTT. This sequence encodes CASSFEINQPQHF.

The CDR3 spells CASSIGQQKQFF. CDR3 bases: TGTGCCAGCAGCATCGGACAGCAGAAGCAGTTCTTC. The chain is built from TRBV7-8 and TRBJ2-1, with D possibly being TRBD1 (6 bases). Trimming stripped 5 bases from V and 11 bases from J, with 13 bases between. The CDR3 contains 12 residues. CDR1 is SGHVS, CDR2 FQNEAQ, per germline.

The V call is TRBV10-1, the J call TRBJ1-4, with a possible D match to TRBD1 (5 bases). The CDR3 runs 15 residues. The V and J ends lost 7 bases and 2 bases respectively, with 14 bases between them. Germline lookup yields CDR1 WNHNN and CDR2 SYGVQD (reference sequence). Written as DNA, the CDR3 is TGCGCCAGCACCACCCCGGGGGGGACTAATGAAAAACTGTTTTTT. Translated: CASTTPGGTNEKLFF.

The V call is TRBV7-9, the J call TRBJ1-4; the match to TRBD1 covers 7 bases. The CDR3 loop spans 14 amino acids. V shed 7 bases and J 6 bases; nucleotides not matched to a gene: 8. From germline, CDR1 is SEHNR and CDR2 FQNEAQ (reference sequence). In DNA, the CDR3 is TGTGCCAGCAACTTTGGTACAGGGGATGAAAAACTGTTTTTT. Translating gives CASNFGTGDEKLFF.

The chain has TRBV10-3 and TRBJ1-1; no definite D call. Germline CDR1 is ENHRY and CDR2 is SYGVKD. The CDR3 is 14 residues long. The V end was cut by 2 bases, the J end by 5 bases, with 12 bases between. Here the CDR3 DNA reads TGTGCCATCAGTGAGGGGCAGGTTATGACTGAAGCTTTCTTT. Translated, it gives CAISEGQVMTEAFF.

This clone appeared once. The V and J genes are TRBV5-1 and TRBJ1-2; unclear D gene. The CDR3 loop spans 13 amino acids. The germline V gene encodes CDR1 SGHRS and CDR2 YFSETQ. V dropped 7 bases and J dropped 4 bases, with 14 bases sitting between them. The CDR3 DNA follows: TGCGCCAGCGAGATGGTTGGTGGCTATGGCTACACCTTC. Translated: CASEMVGGYGYTF.

The chain links TRBV6-5 to TRBJ1-2; 7 bases agree with TRBD1. The junction had 12 bases not matched to a gene; V was cut back by 6 bases and J by 8 bases. CDR3 length: 14 residues. The germline gives CDR1 MNHEY, CDR2 SVGAGI. The CDR3 sequence: CASSREQGLYGYTF. Here the CDR3 DNA reads TGTGCCAGCAGCCGCGAACAGGGGTTATACGGCTACACCTTC.

A single count supports this clone. The chain carries TRBV29-1 and TRBJ2-1; maybe TRBD1 (5 bases). Trimming cost V 3 bases and J 7 bases, with 13 bases left between them. The germline CDR1 and CDR2 sequences are SQVTM and ANQGSEA. The CDR3 has 13 residues. The CDR3 region is CSVDGSGLNEQFF. CDR3 bases: TGCAGCGTTGACGGCTCAGGGCTGAATGAGCAGTTCTTC.

This clone occurred a few times. V is TRBV9 and J is TRBJ2-1, with TRBD1 matching 9 bases. The CDR3 runs 18 residues. Germline V gene data show CDR1 as SGDLS and CDR2 as YYNGEE. The V gene end was trimmed by 4 bases and the J gene end by 5 bases; junction bases not matched to a gene: 16. The CDR3 spells CASSKNYPGTGQDNEQFF. The CDR3 coding sequence is TGTGCCAGCAGCAAAAACTACCCTGGGACAGGGCAGGACAATGAGCAGTTCTTC.

This clone was observed a single time. V and J are TRBV6-5 and TRBJ1-2; the D gene is possibly TRBD1 (6 bases). The CDR3 covers 16 residues. Germline CDR1 is MNHEY and CDR2 is SVGAGI. Deletions cut 2 bases from V and 2 bases from J, with 15 bases between. CDR3 DNA: TGTGCCAGCAGTTACCCTAAGGAGGGGGGGAACTATGGCTACACCTTC. Translating it yields CASSYPKEGGNYGYTF.

The CDR3 region is CSDGLAGVNEQFF. CDR3 in DNA: TGCAGCGATGGACTAGCGGGAGTCAATGAGCAGTTCTTC. This chain links TRBV29-1 with TRBJ2-1, with 13 bases aligning to TRBD2. CDR3 length: 13 amino acids. The V and J ends lost 7 bases and 6 bases, in that order; junction bases with no gene match: 3. Germline CDR1 is SQVTM and CDR2 is ANQGSEA.